This record covers a single T cell receptor (beta chain). Its antigen is unidentified. These data are taken from a study of blood T cells in healthy people across ages. Points from the study as a whole: Unknown CMV status may confound age-related changes in expanded clones.

Primers used in a second PCR of roughly 7 to 11 cycles were a sample-barcoded 5' primer and a J-beta primer mix. A single record per CDR3 protein comes from TCRdb applying MiXCR to the 5' RACE reads. The sample records about 680,000 distinct CDR3 sequences, about half being singletons. Losses at the gene ends were 7 bases for V and 4 bases for J; bases not matched to a gene: 10. Germline CDR1 MNHNS, CDR2 SASEGT. The CDR3 totals 15 residues. Isolation per sample recovered at least 7 million PBMCs. The sequenced material came from blood. This receptor was taken from an older woman in good health. V is TRBV6-1 and J is TRBJ2-7, with 10 nucleotides matching TRBD1. The CDR3 protein is CASNTGTGVAYEQYF. The CDR3 nucleotides are TGTGCCAGCAATACCGGGACAGGGGTCGCTTACGAGCAGTACTTC.